This T cell receptor beta chain was sequenced for a study of blood T cells in healthy people across ages (dated by TCRdb to 2013 to 2016). Broadly, across the study: In model experiments, roughly one uniquely barcoded TCR beta cDNA molecule per two T cells was captured by template switching. The study measured age-related changes in TCR beta repertoire diversity using deep sequencing normalized with unique cDNA molecular identifiers. The donors were divided into four age groups: young (average around 16 years), middle-aged (about 39), aged (approximately 59) and long-lived (82). Donors of different ages were randomly distributed across sequencing lanes to avoid experimental bias. The study analyzed two additional independent replicas of 1 million unique cDNA reads from the same blood draw for two donors, one aged 18 to 29 and one aged 80 or older. The investigation overall reported the following: Since profiling was done on bulk unsorted PBMCs, naive and antigen-experienced compartments could not be conclusively compared. Total diversity estimates from one million sequenced T cells were considered lower bounds and underestimates. The long-lived group showed more naive CD4+ T cells, fewer expanded clones and increased TCR diversity than the aged group, suggesting age selection. Observed TCR beta diversity correlated strongly with the percentage of naive T cells measured by flow cytometry. The CMV infection status of donors was not known, potentially confounding age-related changes in expanded clonotypes. As age increased, observed TCR beta diversity per million T cells dropped in a roughly linear way, and a significant reduction was already evident by age 40.

The roughly 39 donors, aged about 6 to 95 years, were systemically healthy Caucasian individuals from Russia. Each donor gave about 10 milliliters of peripheral blood, drawn into EDTA-treated Vacutainer tubes. Ficoll-Paque density-gradient centrifugation was used to isolate PBMCs, with at least 6 million per sample. Total RNA was extracted from PBMCs with Trizol reagent, with at least 6 micrograms obtained per sample. Naive CD45RAhigh/CD27high T cell percentages were measured by flow cytometry on a PBMC aliquot from every donor. This clonotype has more than one count but fewer than ten. Its cognate antigen has yet to be identified. The record has no base qualities; no much larger clone is one base away. Receptor libraries were prepared by 5' RACE. Sequencing was carried out with an Illumina HiSeq 2500. The second PCR ran for roughly 6 to 11 cycles and used a J-beta primer mix along with a sample-barcoded 5' primer. Each TCR beta cDNA molecule received a unique molecular identifier from a template-switch 5' adaptor carrying 12 random nucleotides. At least 2.5 million CDR3-containing paired-end reads were obtained from each sample. The Mint cDNA synthesis kit, primed by a TRBC-specific oligonucleotide, was used to synthesize first-strand cDNA from all RNA. All cDNA was treated with uracil-DNA glycosylase and then went through a first 18-cycle PCR with the universal primers M1SS and BC2_uni_R. The study's own analysis went as follows. For normalization, 1 million high-quality reads were randomly selected from each sample, with every read carrying a distinct molecular identifier. Reads sharing molecular identifiers were discarded rather than binned into consensus sequences. MiTCR, with a Q25 quality threshold and the strictest error-elimination algorithm, was used for CDR3 identification, clonotype clustering and error correction. A nonparametric unseen species model with Euler transformation was used to estimate a lower bound on total TCR beta diversity. TCRdb trimmed the raw reads at Q25, called clones with MiXCR and kept productive beta chains. Rows with one shared CDR3 protein collapse into an entry with the most common genes and DNA. V and J calls and clone size were set by TCRdb, not the authors. This sample has approximately 600,000 distinct CDR3 sequences in its table, and roughly three fifths of those were observed once. In total, the top ten clones hold around 37% of the sample.

Via the germline V gene, CDR1 is SGHRS and CDR2 YFSETQ. Measured from the cysteine to the phenylalanine, the CDR3 is 14 residues long. Solely the CDR3 DNA is kept, with 42 bases framed from the first base. The V end loses 1 base and the J end loses 3 bases, and a stretch of 10 bases separates them. Sequenced sample: blood. The clonotype originates from a man in his 60s in good health. Rearrangement joined TRBV5-1 to TRBJ1-1, with the D gene too uncertain to name. The sequenced DNA: TGCGCCAGCAGCTTGAAAGCTGGAGACACTGAAGCTTTCTTT. Its protein product is CASSLKAGDTEAFF.